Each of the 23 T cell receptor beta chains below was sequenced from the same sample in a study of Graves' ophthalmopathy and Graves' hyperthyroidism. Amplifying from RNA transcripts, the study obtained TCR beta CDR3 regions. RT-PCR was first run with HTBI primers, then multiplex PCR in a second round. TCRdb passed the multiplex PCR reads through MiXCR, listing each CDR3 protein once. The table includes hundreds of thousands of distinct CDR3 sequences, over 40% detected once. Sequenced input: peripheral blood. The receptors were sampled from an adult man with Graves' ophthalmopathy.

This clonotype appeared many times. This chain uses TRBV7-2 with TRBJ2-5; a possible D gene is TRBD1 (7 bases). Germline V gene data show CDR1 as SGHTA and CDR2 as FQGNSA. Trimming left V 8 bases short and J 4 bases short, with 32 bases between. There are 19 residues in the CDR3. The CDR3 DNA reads TGTGCCAGCCCCCTATGTCGCGGTGGGGACTTCAGGGGGTCAGAGACCCAGTACTTC. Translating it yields CASPLCRGGDFRGSETQYF.

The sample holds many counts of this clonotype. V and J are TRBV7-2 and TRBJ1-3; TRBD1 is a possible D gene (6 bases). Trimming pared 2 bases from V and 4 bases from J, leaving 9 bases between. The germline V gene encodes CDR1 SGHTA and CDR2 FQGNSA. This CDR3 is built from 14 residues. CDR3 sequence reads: CASSLTGGGNTIYF. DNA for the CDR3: TGTGCCAGCAGCTTAACGGGGGGCGGAAACACCATATATTTT.

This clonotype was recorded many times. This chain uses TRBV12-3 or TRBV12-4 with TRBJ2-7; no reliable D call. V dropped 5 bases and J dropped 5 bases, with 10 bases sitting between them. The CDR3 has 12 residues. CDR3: CASSPRVNEQYF. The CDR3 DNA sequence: TGTGCCAGCAGTCCCCGAGTAAACGAGCAGTACTTC.

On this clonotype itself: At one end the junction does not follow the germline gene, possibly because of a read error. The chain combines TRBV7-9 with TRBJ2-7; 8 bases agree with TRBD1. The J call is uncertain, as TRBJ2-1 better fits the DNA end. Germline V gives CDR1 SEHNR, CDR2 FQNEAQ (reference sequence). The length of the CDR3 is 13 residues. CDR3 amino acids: CASSLGQGDEQFF. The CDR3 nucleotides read TGTGCTAGCAGCTTAGGACAGGGCGATGAGCAGTTCTTC.

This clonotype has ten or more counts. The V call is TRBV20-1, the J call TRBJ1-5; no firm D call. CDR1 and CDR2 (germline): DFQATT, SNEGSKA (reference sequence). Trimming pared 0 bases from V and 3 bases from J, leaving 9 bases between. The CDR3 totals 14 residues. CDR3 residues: CSARDWAFNQPQHF. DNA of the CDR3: TGCAGTGCTAGAGATTGGGCATTCAATCAGCCCCAGCATTTT.

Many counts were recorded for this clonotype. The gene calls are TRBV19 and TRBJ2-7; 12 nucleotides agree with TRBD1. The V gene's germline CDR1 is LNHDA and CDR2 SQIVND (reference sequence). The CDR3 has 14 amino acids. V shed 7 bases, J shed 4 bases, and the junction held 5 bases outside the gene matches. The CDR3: CASMPGQGAYEQYF. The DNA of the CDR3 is TGTGCCAGTATGCCGGGACAGGGGGCATACGAGCAGTACTTC. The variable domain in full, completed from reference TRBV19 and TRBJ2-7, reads DGGITQSPKYLFRKEGQNVTLSCEQNLNHDAMYWYRQDPGQGLRLIYYSQIVNDFQKGDIAEGYSVSREKKESFPLTVTSAQKNPTAFYLCASMPGQGAYEQYFGPGTRLTVT.

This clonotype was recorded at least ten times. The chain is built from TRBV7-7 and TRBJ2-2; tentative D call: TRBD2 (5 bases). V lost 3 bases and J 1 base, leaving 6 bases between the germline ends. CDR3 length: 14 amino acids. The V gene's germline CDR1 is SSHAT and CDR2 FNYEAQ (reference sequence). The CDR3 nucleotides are TGTGCCAGCAGCTTCGGGGTGAACACCGGGGAGCTGTTTTTT. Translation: CASSFGVNTGELFF.

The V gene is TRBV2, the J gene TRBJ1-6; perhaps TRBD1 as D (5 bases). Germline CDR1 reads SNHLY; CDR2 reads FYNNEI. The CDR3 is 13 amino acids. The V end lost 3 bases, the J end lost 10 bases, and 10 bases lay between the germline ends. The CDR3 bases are TGTGCCAGCAGTGATGGGGGGTTGTCACCCCTCCACTTT. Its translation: CASSDGGLSPLHF. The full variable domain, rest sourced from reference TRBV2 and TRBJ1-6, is EPEVTQTPSHQVTQMGQEVILRCVPISNHLYFYWYRQILGQKVEFLVSFYNNEISEKSEIFDDQFSVERPDGSNFTLKIRSTKLEDSAMYFCASSDGGLSPLHFGNGTRLTVT.

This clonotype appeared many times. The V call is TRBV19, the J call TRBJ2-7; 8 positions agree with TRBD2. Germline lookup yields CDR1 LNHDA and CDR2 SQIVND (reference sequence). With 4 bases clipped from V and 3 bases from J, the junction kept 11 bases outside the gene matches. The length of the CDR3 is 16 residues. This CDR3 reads CASSTRGSGGFYEQYF. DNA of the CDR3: TGTGCCAGTAGTACCCGGGGAAGCGGGGGCTTCTACGAGCAGTACTTC.

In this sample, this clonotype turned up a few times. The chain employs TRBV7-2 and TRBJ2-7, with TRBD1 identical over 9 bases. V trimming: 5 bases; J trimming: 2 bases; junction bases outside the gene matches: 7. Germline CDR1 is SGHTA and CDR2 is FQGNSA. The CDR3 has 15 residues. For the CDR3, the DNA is TGTGCCAGCAGCGCCGGGACAGGGAACACCTACGAGCAGTACTTC. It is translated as CASSAGTGNTYEQYF.

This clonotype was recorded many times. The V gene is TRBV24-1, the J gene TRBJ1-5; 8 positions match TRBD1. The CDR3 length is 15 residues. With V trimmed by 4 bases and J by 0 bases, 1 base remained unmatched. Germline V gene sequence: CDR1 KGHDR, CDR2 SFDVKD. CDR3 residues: CATSDRGPSNQPQHF. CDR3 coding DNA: TGTGCCACCAGTGACAGGGGGCCTAGCAATCAGCCCCAGCATTTT.

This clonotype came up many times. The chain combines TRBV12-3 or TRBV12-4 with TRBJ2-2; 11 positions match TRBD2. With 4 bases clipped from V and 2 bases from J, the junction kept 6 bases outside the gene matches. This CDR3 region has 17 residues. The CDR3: CASSSDGTSGNTGELFF. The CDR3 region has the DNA TGTGCCAGCAGTTCCGACGGGACTAGCGGTAACACCGGGGAGCTGTTTTTT.

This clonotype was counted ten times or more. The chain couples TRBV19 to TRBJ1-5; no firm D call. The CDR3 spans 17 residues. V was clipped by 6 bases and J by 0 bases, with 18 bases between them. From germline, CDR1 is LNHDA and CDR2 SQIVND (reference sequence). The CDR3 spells CASSPLRTDYSNQPQHF. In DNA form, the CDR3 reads TGTGCCAGTAGCCCGCTACGGACCGATTATAGCAATCAGCCCCAGCATTTT.

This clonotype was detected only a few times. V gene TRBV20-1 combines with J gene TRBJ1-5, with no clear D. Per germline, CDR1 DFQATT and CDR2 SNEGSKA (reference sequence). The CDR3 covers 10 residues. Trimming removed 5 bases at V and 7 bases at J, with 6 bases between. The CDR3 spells CSAGGQPQHF. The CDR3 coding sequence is TGCAGTGCTGGCGGACAGCCCCAGCATTTT.

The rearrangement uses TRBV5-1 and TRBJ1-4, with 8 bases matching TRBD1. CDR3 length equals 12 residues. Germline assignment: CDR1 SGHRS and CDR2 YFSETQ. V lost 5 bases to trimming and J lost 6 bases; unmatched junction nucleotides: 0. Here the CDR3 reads CASRQGDEKLFF. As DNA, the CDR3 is TGCGCCAGCAGACAGGGGGATGAAAAACTGTTTTTT. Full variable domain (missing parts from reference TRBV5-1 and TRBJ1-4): KAGVTQTPRYLIKTRGQQVTLSCSPISGHRSVSWYQQTPGQGLQFLFEYFSETQRNKGNFPGRFSGRQFSNSRSEMNVSTLELGDSALYLCASRQGDEKLFFGSGTQLSVL.

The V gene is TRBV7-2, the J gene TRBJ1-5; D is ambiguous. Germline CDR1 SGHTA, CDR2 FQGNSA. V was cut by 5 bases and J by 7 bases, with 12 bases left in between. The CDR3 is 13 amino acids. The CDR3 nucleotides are TGTGCCAGCAGCCATGATCGAAGGCAGCCCCAGCATTTT. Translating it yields CASSHDRRQPQHF.

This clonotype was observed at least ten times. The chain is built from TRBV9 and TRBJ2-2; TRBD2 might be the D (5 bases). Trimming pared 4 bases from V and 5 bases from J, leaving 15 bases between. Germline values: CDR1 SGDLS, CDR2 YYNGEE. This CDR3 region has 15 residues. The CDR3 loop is CASSSLAGGTGELFF. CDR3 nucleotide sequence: TGTGCCAGCAGCTCCCTTGCTGGAGGTACCGGGGAGCTGTTTTTT.

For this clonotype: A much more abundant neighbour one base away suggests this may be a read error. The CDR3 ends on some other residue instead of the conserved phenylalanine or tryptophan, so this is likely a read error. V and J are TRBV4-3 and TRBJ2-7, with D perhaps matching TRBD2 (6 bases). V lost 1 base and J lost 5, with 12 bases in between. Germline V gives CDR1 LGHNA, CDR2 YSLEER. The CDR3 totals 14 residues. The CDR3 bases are TGCGCCAGCAGCCAAGGCGGGGCTGGGGACGAGCAGTACTGC. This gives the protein CASSQGGAGDEQYC.

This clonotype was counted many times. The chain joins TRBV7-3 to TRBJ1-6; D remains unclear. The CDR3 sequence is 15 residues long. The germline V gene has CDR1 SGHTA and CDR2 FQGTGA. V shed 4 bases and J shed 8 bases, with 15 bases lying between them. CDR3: CASSSGPSRDSPLHF. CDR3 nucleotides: TGTGCCAGCAGCTCCGGTCCCTCGCGGGATTCACCCCTCCACTTT.

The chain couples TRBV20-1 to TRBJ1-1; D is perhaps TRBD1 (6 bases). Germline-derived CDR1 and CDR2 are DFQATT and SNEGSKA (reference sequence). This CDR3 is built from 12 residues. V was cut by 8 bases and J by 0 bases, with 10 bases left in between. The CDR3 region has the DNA TGCAGTTTACACAGGGTGAACACTGAAGCTTTCTTT. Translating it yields CSLHRVNTEAFF.

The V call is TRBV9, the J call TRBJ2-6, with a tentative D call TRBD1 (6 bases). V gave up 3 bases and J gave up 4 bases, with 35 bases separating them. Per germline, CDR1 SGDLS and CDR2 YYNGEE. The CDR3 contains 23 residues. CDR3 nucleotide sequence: TGTGCCAGCAGCGAGATGCCGGACAGTACCTGGGGACACCACAGCCCCGGGGCCAACGTCCTGACTTTC. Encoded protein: CASSEMPDSTWGHHSPGANVLTF.

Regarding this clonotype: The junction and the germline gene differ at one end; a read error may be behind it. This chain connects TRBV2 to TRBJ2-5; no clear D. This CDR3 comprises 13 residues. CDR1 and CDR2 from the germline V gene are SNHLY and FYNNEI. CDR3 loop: CASSPGPQEAQYF. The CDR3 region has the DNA TGTGCCAGCAGTCCAGGACCCCAAGAGGCCCAGTACTTC.

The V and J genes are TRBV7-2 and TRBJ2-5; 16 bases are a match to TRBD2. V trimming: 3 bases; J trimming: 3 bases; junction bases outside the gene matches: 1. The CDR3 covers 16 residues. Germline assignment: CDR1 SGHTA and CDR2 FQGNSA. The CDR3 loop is CASSFGTSGGEETQYF. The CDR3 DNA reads TGTGCCAGCAGCTTCGGGACTAGCGGGGGGGAAGAGACCCAGTACTTC. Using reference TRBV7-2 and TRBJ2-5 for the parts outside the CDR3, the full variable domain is GAGVSQSPSNKVTEKGKDVELRCDPISGHTALYWYRQSLGQGLEFLIYFQGNSAPDKSGLPSDRFSAERTGGSVSTLTIQRTQQEDSAVYLCASSFGTSGGEETQYFGPGTRLLVL.